One sample yielded the 11 T cell receptor beta chains listed below, sequenced in a study of human T cells and chemical hapten exposure. Indicated time point: pre-sensitization, week 0. Sample treatment: therapeutic diphenylcyclopropenone sensitization with weekly scalp DPC. TCRdb used MiXCR to reprocess the RACE reads, holding one entry per CDR3 protein. The repertoire has over 300,000 distinct CDR3 sequences, approximately 5% of them found once; the top ten carry approximately 2.4%. The sequences come from whole blood, collected in connection with sensitization to the hapten diphenylcyclopropenone (DPC). These receptors came from a woman aged 45-60 years with alopecia areata. Some clones in this sample may be carry-over from other donors' samples.

This clonotype was recorded at least ten times. The V gene is TRBV7-2, the J gene TRBJ2-3; 10 positions match TRBD2. The germline CDR1 and CDR2 sequences are SGHTA and FQGNSA. There are 18 residues in the CDR3. The ends lost 5 bases at V and 0 bases at J; junction bases unmatched: 11. The CDR3 sequence: CASSPLAGALSSTDTQYF. CDR3 DNA sequence: TGTGCCAGCAGCCCCCTAGCGGGGGCCCTATCTAGCACAGATACGCAGTATTTT.

The chain employs TRBV5-1 and TRBJ2-6; 9 positions match TRBD1. The trim removed 3 bases at V and 1 base at J, leaving 11 bases unmatched. The length of the CDR3 is 19 residues. Germline V gene lookup returns CDR1 SGHRS and CDR2 YFSETQ. CDR3 sequence (DNA): TGCGCCAGCAGCTACTGGCGGACAGGGGCTTCGTCTGGGGCCAACGTCCTGACTTTC. Amino acids: CASSYWRTGASSGANVLTF.

The rearrangement joins TRBV7-2 to TRBJ2-1, with 14 bases fitting TRBD2. The junction had 6 bases not matched to a gene; V was cut back by 1 base and J by 4 bases. This CDR3 spans 18 amino acids. Germline CDR1 is SGHTA and CDR2 is FQGNSA. The CDR3 here is CASSLGRLAGGLYNEQFF. The CDR3 DNA is TGTGCCAGCAGCTTAGGGAGACTAGCGGGAGGGCTTTACAATGAGCAGTTCTTC.

Ten or more counts support this clonotype. The CDR3 protein is CASSSRLDRVADTQYF. The DNA of the CDR3 is TGTGCCAGCAGCTCGCGCTTGGACAGGGTCGCAGATACGCAGTATTTT. The rearrangement uses TRBV7-6 and TRBJ2-3, with 8 bases fitting TRBD1. The length of the CDR3 is 16 residues. Trimming cost V 4 bases and J 4 bases; bases outside gene matches: 10. Germline assignment: CDR1 SGHVS and CDR2 FNYEAQ.

The chain carries TRBV6-6 and TRBJ2-3; no definite D call. CDR1 and CDR2 from the germline V gene are MNHNY and SVGAGI (reference sequence). There are 12 residues in the CDR3. V lost 8 bases and J 2 bases, leaving 8 bases between the germline ends. Here the CDR3 DNA reads TGTGCCAGCCACCAAGACACAGATACGCAGTATTTT. The encoded protein is CASHQDTDTQYF.

The chain has TRBV5-1 and TRBJ1-1, with 11 bases lining up with TRBD1. The CDR3 is 16 amino acids. CDR1 and CDR2 from the germline V gene are SGHRS and YFSETQ. The V and J ends lost 4 bases and 5 bases, in that order; junction bases with no gene match: 10. The CDR3, as DNA: TGCGCCAGCAGCGGGGGACAGGGGGTAGGAGGGACTGAAGCTTTCTTT. Translated, it gives CASSGGQGVGGTEAFF.

This clonotype was seen at least ten times. The chain uses TRBV10-2 and TRBJ2-2; no clear D. Germline CDR1 reads WSHSY; CDR2 reads SAAADI. The ends were cut back, 4 bases at V and 6 bases at J, with 6 bases in the middle. This CDR3 is built from 12 residues. The CDR3: CASSGGAGELFF. The CDR3 DNA is TGCGCCAGCAGTGGTGGGGCCGGGGAGCTGTTTTTT.

A few counts support this clonotype. The CDR3 reads CASSVRGATNEKLFF. The CDR3 DNA is TGTGCCAGCAGCGTAAGAGGAGCAACTAATGAAAAACTGTTTTTT. V usage is TRBV9 and J usage is TRBJ1-4; unclear D gene. Trimming shortened V by 1 base and J by 0 bases, and 7 bases separated the two germline ends. Germline V gene sequence: CDR1 SGDLS, CDR2 YYNGEE. There are 15 residues in the CDR3.

This clonotype was recorded many times. This chain joins TRBV11-2 and TRBJ2-2; a weak D match, TRBD2 (5 bases). Germline CDR1 reads SGHAT; CDR2 reads FQNNGV. Trimming shortened V by 8 bases and J by 2 bases, and 12 bases separated the two germline ends. The CDR3 is 14 amino acids. As DNA, the CDR3 is TGTGCCAGCGGCAGAGGGAGTAACACCGGGGAGCTGTTTTTT. Protein product: CASGRGSNTGELFF. Supplemented by reference TRBV11-2 and TRBJ2-2, the full variable domain reads EAGVAQSPRYKIIEKRQSVAFWCNPISGHATLYWYQQILGQGPKLLIQFQNNGVVDDSQLPKDRFSAERLKGVDSTLKIQPAKLEDSAVYLCASGRGSNTGELFFGEGSRLTVL.

This clonotype was seen a handful of times. This chain connects TRBV5-1 to TRBJ2-7, with D possibly called TRBD1 or TRBD2 (5 bases each). In germline, CDR1 is SGHRS, CDR2 YFSETQ. V was pared by 3 bases and J by 4 bases, with 11 bases between. The CDR3 consists of 13 residues. In DNA form, the CDR3 reads TGCGCCAGCAGCTGGGACGGAGTTTACGAGCAGTACTTC. It yields the protein CASSWDGVYEQYF.

The table lists this clonotype with a few counts. This rearrangement joins TRBV7-2 to TRBJ2-3; D is uncertain. The V gene's germline CDR1 is SGHTA and CDR2 FQGNSA. The CDR3 has 12 residues. Trimming removed 5 bases at V and 4 bases at J, with 7 bases between. DNA for the CDR3: TGTGCCAGCAGCGACCCCTCAGATACGCAGTATTTT. As protein: CASSDPSDTQYF.